This TCR beta chain was sequenced for a study of PD-1 blockade in classical Hodgkin lymphoma. Regarding the study as a whole: Unlike CD8+ TCR diversity, which did not rise significantly by C4D1, CD4+ TCR diversity did.

A word on this clone: The antigen remains unidentified.

Every patient relapsed after autologous stem cell transplantation, and brentuximab vedotin exposure varied. Best overall response was complete response, partial response or progressive disease in these relapsed/refractory classical Hodgkin lymphoma patients. The CDR3 contains 15 residues. Trimming removed 3 bases at V and 2 bases at J, with 11 bases between. Per germline, CDR1 LNHDA and CDR2 SQIVND (reference sequence). The assay was immunoSEQ multiplex PCR, and TCRdb's table has in-frame clones only and misses some. The sample yields 95,000 to 120,000 clones, roughly nine tenths seen once. The sample in question was peripheral blood mononuclear cells (PBMCs), obtained before the second cycle of nivolumab. The sequence was collected from a human donor with classical Hodgkin lymphoma. The rearrangement joins TRBV19 to TRBJ2-1; D is undetermined. The CDR3 DNA sequence: TGTGCCAGTAGTATTGGCCCGCAACCCTACAATGAGCAGTTCTTC. It encodes CASSIGPQPYNEQFF.